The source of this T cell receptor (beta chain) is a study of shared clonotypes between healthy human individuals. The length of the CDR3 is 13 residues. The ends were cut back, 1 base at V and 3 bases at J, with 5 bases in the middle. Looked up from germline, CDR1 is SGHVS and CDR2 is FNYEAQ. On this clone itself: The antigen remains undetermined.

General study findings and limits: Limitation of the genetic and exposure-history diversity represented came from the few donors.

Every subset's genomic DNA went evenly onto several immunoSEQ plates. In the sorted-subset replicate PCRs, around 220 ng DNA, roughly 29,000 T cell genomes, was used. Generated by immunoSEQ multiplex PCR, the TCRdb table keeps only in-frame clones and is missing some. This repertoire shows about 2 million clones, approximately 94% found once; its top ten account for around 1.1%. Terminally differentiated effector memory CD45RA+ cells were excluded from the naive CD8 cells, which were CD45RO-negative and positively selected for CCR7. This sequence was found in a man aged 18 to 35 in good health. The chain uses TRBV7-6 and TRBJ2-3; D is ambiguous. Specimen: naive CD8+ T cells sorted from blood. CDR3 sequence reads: CASSLDITDTQYF. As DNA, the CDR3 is TGTGCCAGCAGCTTAGACATTACAGATACGCAGTATTTT.